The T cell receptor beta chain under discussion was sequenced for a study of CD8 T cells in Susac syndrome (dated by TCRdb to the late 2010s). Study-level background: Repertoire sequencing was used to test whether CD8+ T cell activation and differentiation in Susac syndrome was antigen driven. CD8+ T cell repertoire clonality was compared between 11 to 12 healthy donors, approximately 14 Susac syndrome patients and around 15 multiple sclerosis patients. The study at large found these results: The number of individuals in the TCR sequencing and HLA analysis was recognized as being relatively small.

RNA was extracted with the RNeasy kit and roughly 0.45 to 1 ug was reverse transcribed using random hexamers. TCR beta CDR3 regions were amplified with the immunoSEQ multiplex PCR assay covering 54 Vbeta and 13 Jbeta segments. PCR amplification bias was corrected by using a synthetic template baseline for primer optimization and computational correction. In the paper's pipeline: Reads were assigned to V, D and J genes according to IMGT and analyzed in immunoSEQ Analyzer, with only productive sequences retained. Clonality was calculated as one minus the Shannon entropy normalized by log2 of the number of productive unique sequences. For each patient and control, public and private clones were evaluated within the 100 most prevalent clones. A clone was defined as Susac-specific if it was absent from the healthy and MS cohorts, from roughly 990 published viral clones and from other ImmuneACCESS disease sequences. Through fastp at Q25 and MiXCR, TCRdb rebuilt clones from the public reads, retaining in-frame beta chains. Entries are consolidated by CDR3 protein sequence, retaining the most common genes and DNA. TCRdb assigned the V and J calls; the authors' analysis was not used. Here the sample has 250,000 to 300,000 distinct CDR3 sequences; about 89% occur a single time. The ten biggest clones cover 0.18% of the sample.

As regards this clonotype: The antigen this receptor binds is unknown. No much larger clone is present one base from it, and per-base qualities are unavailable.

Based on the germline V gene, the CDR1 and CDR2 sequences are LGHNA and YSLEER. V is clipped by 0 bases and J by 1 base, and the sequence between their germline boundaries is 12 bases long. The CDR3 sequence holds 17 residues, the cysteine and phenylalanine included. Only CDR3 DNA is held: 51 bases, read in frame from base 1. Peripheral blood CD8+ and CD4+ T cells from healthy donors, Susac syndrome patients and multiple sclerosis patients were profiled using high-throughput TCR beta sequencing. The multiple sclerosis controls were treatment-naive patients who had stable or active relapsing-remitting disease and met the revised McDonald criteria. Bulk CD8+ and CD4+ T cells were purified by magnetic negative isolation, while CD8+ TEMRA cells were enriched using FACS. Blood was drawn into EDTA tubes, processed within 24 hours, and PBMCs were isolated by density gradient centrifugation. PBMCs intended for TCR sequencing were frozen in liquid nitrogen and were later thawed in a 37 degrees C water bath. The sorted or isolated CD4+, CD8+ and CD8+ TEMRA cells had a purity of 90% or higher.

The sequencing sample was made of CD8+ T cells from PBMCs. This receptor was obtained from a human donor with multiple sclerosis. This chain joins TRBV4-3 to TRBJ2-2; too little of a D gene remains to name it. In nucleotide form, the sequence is TGCGCCAGCAGCCAAGATCGAAGGTTACAGAACACCGGGGAGCTGTTTTTT. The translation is CASSQDRRLQNTGELFF.